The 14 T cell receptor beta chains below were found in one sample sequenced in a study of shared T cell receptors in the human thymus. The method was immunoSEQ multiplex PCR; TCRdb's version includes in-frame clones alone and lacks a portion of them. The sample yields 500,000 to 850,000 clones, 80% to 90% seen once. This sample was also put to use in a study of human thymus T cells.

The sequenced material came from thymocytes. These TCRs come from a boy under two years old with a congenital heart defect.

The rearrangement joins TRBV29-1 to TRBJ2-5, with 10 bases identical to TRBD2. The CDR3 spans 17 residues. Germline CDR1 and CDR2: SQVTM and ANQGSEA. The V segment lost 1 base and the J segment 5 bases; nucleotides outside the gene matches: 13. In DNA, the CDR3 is TGCAGCGTTGAAGCGGGCCTAGCGGGAGTCGGTTTGGAGACCCAGTACTTC. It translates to CSVEAGLAGVGLETQYF. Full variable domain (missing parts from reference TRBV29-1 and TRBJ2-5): SAVISQKPSRDICQRGTSLTIQCQVDSQVTMMFWYRQQPGQSLTLIATANQGSEATYESGFVIDKFPISRPNLTFSTLTVSNMSPEDSSIYLCSVEAGLAGVGLETQYFGPGTRLLVL.

CDR3 DNA: TGTGCCAGCAGTTGCAGGTCCAGAATATATAGCAATCAGCCCCAGCATTTT. Its protein is CASSCRSRIYSNQPQHF. The chain joins TRBV2 to TRBJ1-5; D unresolved. Per the germline V gene, CDR1 is SNHLY and CDR2 is FYNNEI. This CDR3 spans 17 amino acids. V shed 5 bases and J shed 0 bases, with 17 bases lying between them.

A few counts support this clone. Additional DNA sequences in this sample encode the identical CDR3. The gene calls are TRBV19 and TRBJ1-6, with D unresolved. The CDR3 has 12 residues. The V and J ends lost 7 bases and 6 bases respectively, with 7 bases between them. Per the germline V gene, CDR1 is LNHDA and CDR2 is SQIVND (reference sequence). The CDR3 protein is CASKSLNSPLHF. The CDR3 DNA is TGTGCCAGTAAGAGTCTTAATTCACCCCTCCACTTT.

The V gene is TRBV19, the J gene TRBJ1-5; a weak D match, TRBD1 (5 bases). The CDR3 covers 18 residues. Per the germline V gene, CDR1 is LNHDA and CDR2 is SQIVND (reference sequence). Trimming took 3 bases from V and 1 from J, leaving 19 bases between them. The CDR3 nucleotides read TGTGCCAGTAGTATGGGTTCGGGGGGGGTGTTGAGCAATCAGCCCCAGCATTTT. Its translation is CASSMGSGGVLSNQPQHF.

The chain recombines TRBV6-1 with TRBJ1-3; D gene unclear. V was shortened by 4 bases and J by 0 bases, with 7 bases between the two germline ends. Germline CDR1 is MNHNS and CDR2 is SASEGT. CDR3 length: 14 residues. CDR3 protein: CASSATASGNTIYF. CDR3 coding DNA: TGTGCCAGCAGTGCAACAGCCTCTGGAAACACCATATATTTT.

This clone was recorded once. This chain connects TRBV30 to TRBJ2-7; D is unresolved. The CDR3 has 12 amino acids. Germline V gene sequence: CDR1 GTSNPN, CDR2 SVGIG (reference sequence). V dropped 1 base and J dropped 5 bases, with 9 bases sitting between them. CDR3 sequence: CAWSGGYHEQYF. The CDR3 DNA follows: TGTGCCTGGAGTGGCGGTTACCACGAGCAGTACTTC. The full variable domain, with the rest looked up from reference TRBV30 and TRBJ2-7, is SQTIHQWPATLVQPVGSPLSLECTVEGTSNPNLYWYRQAAGRGLQLLFYSVGIGQISSEVPQNLSASRPQDRQFILSSKKLLLSDSGFYLCAWSGGYHEQYFGPGTRLTVT.

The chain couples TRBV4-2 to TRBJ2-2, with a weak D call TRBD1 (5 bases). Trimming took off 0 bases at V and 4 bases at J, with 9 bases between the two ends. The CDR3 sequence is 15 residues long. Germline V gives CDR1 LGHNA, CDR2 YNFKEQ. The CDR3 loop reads CASSQERGPTGELFF. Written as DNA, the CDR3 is TGTGCCAGCAGCCAAGAAAGGGGTCCCACCGGGGAGCTGTTTTTT.

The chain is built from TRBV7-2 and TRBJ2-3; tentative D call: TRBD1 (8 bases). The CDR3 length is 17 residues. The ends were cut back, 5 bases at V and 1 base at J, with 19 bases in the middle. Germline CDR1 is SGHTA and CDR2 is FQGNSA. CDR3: CASSRQGRGPCTDTQYF. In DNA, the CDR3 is TGTGCCAGCAGCCGACAGGGGCGGGGGCCCTGCACAGATACGCAGTATTTT. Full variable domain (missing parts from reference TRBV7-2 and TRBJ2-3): GAGVSQSPSNKVTEKGKDVELRCDPISGHTALYWYRQSLGQGLEFLIYFQGNSAPDKSGLPSDRFSAERTGGSVSTLTIQRTQQEDSAVYLCASSRQGRGPCTDTQYFGPGTRLTVL.

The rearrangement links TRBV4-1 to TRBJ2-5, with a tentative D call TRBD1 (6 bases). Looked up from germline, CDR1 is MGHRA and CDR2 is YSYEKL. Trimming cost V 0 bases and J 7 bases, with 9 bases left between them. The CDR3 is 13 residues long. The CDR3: CASSQEWGRTQYF. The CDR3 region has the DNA TGCGCCAGCAGCCAAGAGTGGGGGCGGACCCAGTACTTC.

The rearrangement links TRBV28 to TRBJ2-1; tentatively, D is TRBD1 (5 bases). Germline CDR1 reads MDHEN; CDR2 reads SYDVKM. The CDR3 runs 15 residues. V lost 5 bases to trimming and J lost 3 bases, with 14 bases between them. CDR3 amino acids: CASSGPDTHYNEQFF. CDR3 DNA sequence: TGTGCCAGCAGTGGTCCGGACACACACTACAATGAGCAGTTCTTC.

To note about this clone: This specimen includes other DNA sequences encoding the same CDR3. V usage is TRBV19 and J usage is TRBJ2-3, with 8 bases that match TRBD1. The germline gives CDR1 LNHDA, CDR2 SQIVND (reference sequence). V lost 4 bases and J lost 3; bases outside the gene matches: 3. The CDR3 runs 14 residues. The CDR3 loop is CASSRTGSTDTQYF. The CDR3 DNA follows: TGTGCCAGTAGTAGGACAGGGTCGACAGATACGCAGTATTTT.

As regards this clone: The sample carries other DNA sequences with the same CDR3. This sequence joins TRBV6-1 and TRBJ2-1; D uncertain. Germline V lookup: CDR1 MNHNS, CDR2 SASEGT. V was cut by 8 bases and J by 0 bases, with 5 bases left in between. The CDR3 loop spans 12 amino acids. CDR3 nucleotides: TGTGCCAGCTTGAGCTCCTACAATGAGCAGTTCTTC. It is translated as CASLSSYNEQFF.

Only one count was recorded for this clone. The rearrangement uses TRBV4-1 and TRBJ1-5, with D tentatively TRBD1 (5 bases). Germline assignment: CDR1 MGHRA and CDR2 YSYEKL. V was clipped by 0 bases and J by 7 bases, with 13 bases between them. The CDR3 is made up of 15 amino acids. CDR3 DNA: TGCGCCAGCAGCCAAGATACCAGGGTTGGGCAGCCCCAGCATTTT. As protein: CASSQDTRVGQPQHF.

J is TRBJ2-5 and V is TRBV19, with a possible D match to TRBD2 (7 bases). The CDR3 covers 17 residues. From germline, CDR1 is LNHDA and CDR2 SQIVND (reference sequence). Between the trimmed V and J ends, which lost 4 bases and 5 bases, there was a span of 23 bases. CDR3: CASSRPGLGGGWETQYF. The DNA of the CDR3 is TGTGCCAGTAGTAGGCCGGGATTAGGGGGAGGGTGGGAGACCCAGTACTTC. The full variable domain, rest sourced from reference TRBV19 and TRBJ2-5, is DGGITQSPKYLFRKEGQNVTLSCEQNLNHDAMYWYRQDPGQGLRLIYYSQIVNDFQKGDIAEGYSVSREKKESFPLTVTSAQKNPTAFYLCASSRPGLGGGWETQYFGPGTRLLVL.